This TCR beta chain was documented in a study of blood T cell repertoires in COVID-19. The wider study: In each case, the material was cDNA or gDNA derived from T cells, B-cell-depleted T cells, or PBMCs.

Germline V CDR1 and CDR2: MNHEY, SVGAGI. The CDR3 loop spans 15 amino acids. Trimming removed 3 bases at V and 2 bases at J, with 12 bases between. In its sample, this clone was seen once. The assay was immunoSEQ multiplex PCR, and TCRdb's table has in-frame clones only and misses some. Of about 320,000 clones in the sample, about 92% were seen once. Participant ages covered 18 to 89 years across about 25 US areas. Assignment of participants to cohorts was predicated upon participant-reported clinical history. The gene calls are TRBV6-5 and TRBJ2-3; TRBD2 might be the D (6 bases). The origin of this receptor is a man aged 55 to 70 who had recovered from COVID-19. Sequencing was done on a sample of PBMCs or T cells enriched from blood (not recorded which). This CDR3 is CASSYQRADTDTQYF. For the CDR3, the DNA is TGTGCCAGCAGTTATCAGCGGGCAGACACAGATACGCAGTATTTT.